This entry features one T cell receptor (beta chain) sequence. This sample is part of a study of control samples from healthy donors and cancer patients. The CDR3 has 13 amino acids. Trimming removed 5 bases at V and 7 bases at J, with 14 bases between. Germline V lookup: CDR1 SGHTA, CDR2 FQGTGA. The repertoire was sequenced with immunoSEQ multiplex PCR; TCRdb's copy has only in-frame clones and lacks some. Of 30,000 to 40,000 clones in the sample, about 86% are singletons; the top ten hold around a fifth. This chain uses TRBV7-3 with TRBJ2-5, with D possibly TRBD2 on 5 matching bases. Sequenced input: PBMCs. The receptor was derived from a woman aged 60-75 years with lung cancer. The DNA for the CDR3 is TGTGCCAGCAGCCAAACACCCCGGGGGACCCAGTACTTC. This gives the protein CASSQTPRGTQYF.